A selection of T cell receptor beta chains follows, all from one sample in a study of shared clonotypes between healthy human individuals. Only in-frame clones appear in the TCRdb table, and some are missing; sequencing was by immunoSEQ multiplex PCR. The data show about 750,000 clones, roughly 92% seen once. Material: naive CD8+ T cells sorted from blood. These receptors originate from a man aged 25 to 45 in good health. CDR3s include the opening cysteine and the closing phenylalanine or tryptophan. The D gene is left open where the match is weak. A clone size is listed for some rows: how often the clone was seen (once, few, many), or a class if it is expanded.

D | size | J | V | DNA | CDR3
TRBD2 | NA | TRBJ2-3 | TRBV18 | TGTGCCAGCTCAGAGGGGACTAGCGGCCCCGGAACAGATACGCAGTATTTT | CASSEGTSGPGTDTQYF
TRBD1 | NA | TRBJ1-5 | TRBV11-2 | TGTGCCAGCAGCTTAAACAGGGGCAGCAATCAGCCCCAGCATTTT | CASSLNRGSNQPQHF
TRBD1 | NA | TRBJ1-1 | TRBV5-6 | TGTGCCAGCAGCCTCACAGGGGCTGAAGCTTTCTTT | CASSLTGAEAFF
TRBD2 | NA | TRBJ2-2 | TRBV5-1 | TGCGCCAGCATTCCTAGCGGGAACACCGGGGAGCTGTTTTTT | CASIPSGNTGELFF
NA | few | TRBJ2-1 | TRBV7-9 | TGTGCCAGCAGCTTAGCAGGCTCCTACAATGAGCAGTTCTTC | CASSLAGSYNEQFF
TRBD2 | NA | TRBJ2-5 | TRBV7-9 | TGTGCCAGCAGCTTAGGAACGGGAGGATTTTTAGAGACCCAGTACTTC | CASSLGTGGFLETQYF
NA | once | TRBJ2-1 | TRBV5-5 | TGTGCCAGCAGCTTGGGGGTTGGGGGATTTGAGCAGTTCTTC | CASSLGVGGFEQFF
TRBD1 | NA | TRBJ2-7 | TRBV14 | TGTGCCAGCAGCCCCACCGGGACAGGGTTCTACGAGCAGTACTTC | CASSPTGTGFYEQYF
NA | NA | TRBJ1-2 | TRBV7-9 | TGTGCCAGCAGCTCGGGCGCACTGGGCTACACCTTC | CASSSGALGYTF
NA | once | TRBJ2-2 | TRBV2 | TGTGCCAGCCTAAACGGCGGGGAGCTGTTTTTT | CASLNGGELFF
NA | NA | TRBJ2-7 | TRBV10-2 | TGCGCCAGCAGTGAGTCATCCTACGAGCAGTACTTC | CASSESSYEQYF
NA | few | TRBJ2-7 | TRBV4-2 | TGTGCCAGCAGCCGGTCGGGAGAGAACTACGAGCAGTACTTC | CASSRSGENYEQYF
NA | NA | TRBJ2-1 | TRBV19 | TGTGCCAGTAGTATCGACAATGAGCAGTTCTTC | CASSIDNEQFF
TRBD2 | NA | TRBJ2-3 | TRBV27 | TGTGCCAGCAGCTCAATCGAAAGCGGGAGTTCAGATACGCAGTATTTT | CASSSIESGSSDTQYF
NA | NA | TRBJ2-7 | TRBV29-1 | TGCAGCGTTGTTGGCTCTCCCTACGAGCAGTACTTC | CSVVGSPYEQYF